This is a list of T cell receptor beta chains from one sample in a study of molecular identifiers for immune sequencing clone quantification. TCRdb reanalysed the PCR reads using MiXCR and keeps one entry per CDR3 protein. The sample lists about half a million distinct CDR3 sequences; roughly a fifth were seen once. Specimen: naive CD8+ T cells from blood, with Jurkat cell RNA spiked in. These receptors originate from a human donor in good health. Some libraries in this study had Jurkat cell RNA spiked in. Both conserved end residues are part of each CDR3. The order of the fields is V gene, J gene, clone size, D gene, CDR3 DNA, CDR3 protein. D genes are given only for firm matches. Clone sizes are given selectively: once, few, many, or a class where the clone is expanded.

>TRBV7-2|TRBJ2-7|.|.
TGTGCCAGCAGCACGGACAGAGCTTACGGGCAGTACTTC
CASSTDRAYGQYF
>TRBV6-5|TRBJ2-3|few|TRBD2
TGTGCCAGCAGTTACTCGTTATTCCTAGCGGGAGTAGATACGCAGTATTTT
CASSYSLFLAGVDTQYF
>TRBV6-5|TRBJ2-5|many|.
TGTGCCAGCAGTTTGACTAGACTTGGGACCCAGTACTTC
CASSLTRLGTQYF
>TRBV5-1|TRBJ2-7|.|.
TGCGCCAGCAGCTTGGATCTTGGTTACGTTGAGCAGTACTTC
CASSLDLGYVEQYF
>TRBV7-8|TRBJ2-7|many|.
TGTGCCAGCAGCTTAGAACTGGTCCCCTACGAGCAGTACTTC
CASSLELVPYEQYF
>TRBV20-1|TRBJ2-7|many|TRBD2
TGCAGTGCTAGAGATACTCCTTTAGCGGGAGTAACCTACGAGCAGTACTTC
CSARDTPLAGVTYEQYF
>TRBV4-3|TRBJ2-1|.|.
TGCGCCAGCAGCCAAGACTTAGTTTTATACAATGAGCAGTTCTTC
CASSQDLVLYNEQFF
>TRBV19|TRBJ2-1|.|.
TGTGCCAGTACTTACCGGGACACTAACTACAATGAGCAGTTCTTC
CASTYRDTNYNEQFF
>TRBV7-9|TRBJ1-1|many|.
TGTGCCAGCAGCCCCCTTCTGTCCGGGACTGAAGCTTTCTTT
CASSPLLSGTEAFF
>TRBV19|TRBJ1-5|.|TRBD1
TGTGCCAGTAGTACAGAAGGGGGCCGCCTTAGGGAGCCCCAGCATTTT
CASSTEGGRLREPQHF
>TRBV12-3/TRBV12-4|TRBJ2-5|many|.
TGTGCCAGCCGCAGAGGAGAAGAGACCCAGTACTTC
CASRRGEETQYF
>TRBV7-9|TRBJ2-3|many|.
TGTGCCAGCAGCTTAGCAACTACCCGGAGCACAGATACGCAGTATTTT
CASSLATTRSTDTQYF
>TRBV6-5|TRBJ1-2|.|.
TGTGCCAGCAGTTACTCGTTCAGCGAGTTTATATACTATGGCTACACCTTC
CASSYSFSEFIYYGYTF
>TRBV7-3|TRBJ2-2|many|.
TGTGCCAGCAGCAGACTCGCGGCGAACACCGGGGAGCTGTTTTTT
CASSRLAANTGELFF
>TRBV5-8|TRBJ2-2|few|TRBD1
TGTGCCAGCAGCTGGTCCGGGACAGGGGCCACCGGGGAGCTGTTTTTT
CASSWSGTGATGELFF
>TRBV4-3|TRBJ1-1|many|.
TGCGCCAGCAGCCAAGATCAATCTAAGATAACAGATAACACTGAAGCTTTCTTT
CASSQDQSKITDNTEAFF
>TRBV7-9|TRBJ2-7|many|.
TGTGCCAGCAGCTTAGTTTTGACAGGGACTTCCGAGCAGTACTTC
CASSLVLTGTSEQYF
>TRBV20-1|TRBJ2-7|.|.
TGCGGTGCTACGACTGAGAGGGGGTCCCGCGAGCAGTACTTC
CGATTERGSREQYF
>TRBV5-4|TRBJ2-7|few|TRBD2
TGTGCCAACAGCTTGGGGGGGACTAGCGGGCACCTTTACGAGCAGTACTTC
CANSLGGTSGHLYEQYF
>TRBV5-4|TRBJ1-2|.|.
TGTGCCAGCAGCTTGGAAAAGGGGTACTATGGCTACACCTTC
CASSLEKGYYGYTF
>TRBV3-1|TRBJ2-6|.|.
TGTGCCAGCAGCCCGACGACGGGGGCCAACGTCCTGACTTTC
CASSPTTGANVLTF